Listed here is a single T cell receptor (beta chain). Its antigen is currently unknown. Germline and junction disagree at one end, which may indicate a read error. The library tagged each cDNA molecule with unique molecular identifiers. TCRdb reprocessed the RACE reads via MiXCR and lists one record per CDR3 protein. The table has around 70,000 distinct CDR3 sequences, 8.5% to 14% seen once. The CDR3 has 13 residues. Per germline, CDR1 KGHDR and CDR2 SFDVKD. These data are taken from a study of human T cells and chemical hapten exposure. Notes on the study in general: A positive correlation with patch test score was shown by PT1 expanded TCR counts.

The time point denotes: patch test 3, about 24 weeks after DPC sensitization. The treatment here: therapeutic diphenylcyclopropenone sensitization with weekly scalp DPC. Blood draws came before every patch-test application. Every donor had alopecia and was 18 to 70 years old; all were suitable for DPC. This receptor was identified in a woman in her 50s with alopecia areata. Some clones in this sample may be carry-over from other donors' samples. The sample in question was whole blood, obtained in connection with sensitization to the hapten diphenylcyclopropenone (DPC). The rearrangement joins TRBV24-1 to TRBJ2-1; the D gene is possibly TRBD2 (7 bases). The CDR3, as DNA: TGTGCCACTTCAGGCGGGGGCTACGATGAGCAGTTCTTC. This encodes CATSGGGYDEQFF.